This is a list of T cell receptor beta chains from one sample in a study of regulatory T cells in long-lasting Graves disease. TCRdb itself ran the multiplex PCR reads through MiXCR, one entry per CDR3 protein. The repertoire holds about 540,000 distinct CDR3 sequences, with less than 15% as singletons. This sample also belongs to another study, concerning T cells in Graves' hyperthyroidism and ophthalmopathy.

The material sequenced was peripheral blood mononuclear cells (PBMCs), taken at new diagnosis, from a patient treated with antithyroid drugs. The source is a man aged 25-40 years with Graves disease. CDR3s include the opening cysteine and the closing phenylalanine or tryptophan. Each record gives: V gene, CDR3 protein.

TRBV2,CASSEGLAGITDTQYF
TRBV10-3,CAISVEQGEGTEAFF
TRBV2,CASRLGAGTYEQYF
TRBV24-1,CATSDPSGSLYTGELFF
TRBV12-3/TRBV12-4,CASSFGTGGNEKLFF
TRBV18,CASSPQTDYNEQFF
TRBV5-4,CASSLVRTSGRAYEQYF
TRBV2,CASTTYLGSGNTIYF
TRBV12-3/TRBV12-4,CASSPGQGAHEQYF
TRBV7-9,CASSLGLTWETQYF
TRBV29-1,CSTLQGNTEAFF
TRBV9,CASSVAPSGNYEQYF
TRBV5-6,CASSWGERQEPQHF
TRBV12-3/TRBV12-4,CASSPGQGLWYGSYEQYF
TRBV10-2,CASLAGRTDTQYF
TRBV19,CASSTPPDRNTEAFF
TRBV30,CAWDTVGEQFF
TRBV5-1,CASSWTSGMRDTQYF
TRBV27,CASTRTGGTEAFF
TRBV12-3/TRBV12-4,CASSIGTPDIQYF